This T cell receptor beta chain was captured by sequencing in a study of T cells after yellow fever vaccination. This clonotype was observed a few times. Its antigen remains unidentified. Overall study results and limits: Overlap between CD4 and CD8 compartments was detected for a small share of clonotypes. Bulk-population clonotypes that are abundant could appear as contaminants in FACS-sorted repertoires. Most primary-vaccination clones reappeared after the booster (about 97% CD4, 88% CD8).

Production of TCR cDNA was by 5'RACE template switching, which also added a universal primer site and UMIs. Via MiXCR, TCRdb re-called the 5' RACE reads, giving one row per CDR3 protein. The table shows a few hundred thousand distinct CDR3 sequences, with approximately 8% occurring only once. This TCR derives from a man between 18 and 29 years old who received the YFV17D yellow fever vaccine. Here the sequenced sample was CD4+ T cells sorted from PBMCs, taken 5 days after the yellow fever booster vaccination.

DNA for the CDR3: TGTGCCAGCAGCCCCCGCTGGGCTAGCGGGGGGGCGGGGGATACGCAGTATTTT. It encodes CASSPRWASGGAGDTQYF. The chain links TRBV7-6 to TRBJ2-3, with 12 bases matching TRBD2. CDR1 is SGHVS and CDR2 is FNYEAQ in the germline V gene. The CDR3 is 18 residues long. Losses at the gene ends were 5 bases for V and 6 bases for J; bases not matched to a gene: 15.